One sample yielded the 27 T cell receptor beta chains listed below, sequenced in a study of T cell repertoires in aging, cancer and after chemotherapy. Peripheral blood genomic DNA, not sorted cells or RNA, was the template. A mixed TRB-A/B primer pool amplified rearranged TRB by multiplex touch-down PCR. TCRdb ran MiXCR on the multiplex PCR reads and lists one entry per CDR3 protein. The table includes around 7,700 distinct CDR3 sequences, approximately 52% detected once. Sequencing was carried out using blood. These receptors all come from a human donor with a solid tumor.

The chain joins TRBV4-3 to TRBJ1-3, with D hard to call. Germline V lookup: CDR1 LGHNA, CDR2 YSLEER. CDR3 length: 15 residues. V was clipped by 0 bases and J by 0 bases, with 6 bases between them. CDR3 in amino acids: CASSQDGGSGNTIYF. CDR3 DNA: TGCGCCAGCAGCCAAGATGGTGGCTCTGGAAACACCATATATTTT.

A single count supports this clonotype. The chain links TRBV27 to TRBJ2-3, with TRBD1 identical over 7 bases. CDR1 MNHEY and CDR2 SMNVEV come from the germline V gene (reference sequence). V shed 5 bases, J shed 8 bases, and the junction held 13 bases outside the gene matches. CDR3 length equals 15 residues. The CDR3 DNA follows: TGTGCCAGCAGTCCCCGAGGGGGCGGCAGGGGTACGCAGTATTTT. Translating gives CASSPRGGGRGTQYF.

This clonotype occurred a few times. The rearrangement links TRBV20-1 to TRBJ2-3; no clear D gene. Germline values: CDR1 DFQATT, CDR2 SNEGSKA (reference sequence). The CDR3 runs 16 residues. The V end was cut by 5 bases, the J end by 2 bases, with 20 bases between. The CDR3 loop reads CSAGIPTTPNTDTQYF. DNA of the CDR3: TGCAGTGCTGGGATTCCAACGACTCCCAACACAGATACGCAGTATTTT.

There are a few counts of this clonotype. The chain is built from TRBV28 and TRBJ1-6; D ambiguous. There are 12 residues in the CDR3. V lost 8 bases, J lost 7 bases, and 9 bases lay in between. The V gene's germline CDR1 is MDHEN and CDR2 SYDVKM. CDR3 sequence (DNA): TGTGCCAGCGCCCGCCAAAATTCACCCCTCCACTTT. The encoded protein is CASARQNSPLHF. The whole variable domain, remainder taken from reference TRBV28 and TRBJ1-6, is DVKVTQSSRYLVKRTGEKVFLECVQDMDHENMFWYRQDPGLGLRLIYFSYDVKMKEKGDIPEGYSVSREKKERFSLILESASTNQTSMYLCASARQNSPLHFGNGTRLTVT.

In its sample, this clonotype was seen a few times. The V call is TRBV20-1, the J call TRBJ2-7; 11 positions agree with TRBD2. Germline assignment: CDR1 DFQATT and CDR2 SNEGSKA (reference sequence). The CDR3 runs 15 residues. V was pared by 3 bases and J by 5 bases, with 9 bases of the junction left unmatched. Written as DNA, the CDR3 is TGCAGTGCTAGCCGGGGACTAGCGGCAGTCAACGAGCAGTACTTC. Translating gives CSASRGLAAVNEQYF.

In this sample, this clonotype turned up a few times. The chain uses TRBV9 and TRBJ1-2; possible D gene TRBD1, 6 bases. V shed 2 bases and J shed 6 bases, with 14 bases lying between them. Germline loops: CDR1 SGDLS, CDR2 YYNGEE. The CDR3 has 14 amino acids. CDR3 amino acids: CASSVGGGGDGYTF. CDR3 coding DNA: TGTGCCAGCAGCGTCGGAGGAGGGGGTGATGGCTACACCTTC.

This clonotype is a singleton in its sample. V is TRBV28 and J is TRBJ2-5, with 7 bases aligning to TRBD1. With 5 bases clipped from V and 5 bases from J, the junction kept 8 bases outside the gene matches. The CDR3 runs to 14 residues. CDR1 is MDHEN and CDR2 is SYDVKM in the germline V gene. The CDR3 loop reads CASSARQGIETQYF. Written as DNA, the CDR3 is TGTGCCAGCAGTGCCCGACAGGGAATTGAGACCCAGTACTTC.

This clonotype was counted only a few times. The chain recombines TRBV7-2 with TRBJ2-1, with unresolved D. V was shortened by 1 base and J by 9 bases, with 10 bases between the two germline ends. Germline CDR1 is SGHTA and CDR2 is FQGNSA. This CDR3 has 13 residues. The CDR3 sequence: CASSLVAPTEQFF. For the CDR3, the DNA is TGTGCCAGCAGCTTAGTAGCACCTACTGAGCAGTTCTTC.

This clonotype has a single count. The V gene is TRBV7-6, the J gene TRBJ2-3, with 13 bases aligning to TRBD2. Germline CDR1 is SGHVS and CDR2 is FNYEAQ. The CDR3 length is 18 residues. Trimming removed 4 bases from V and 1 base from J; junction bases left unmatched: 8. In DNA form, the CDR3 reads TGTGCCAGCAGCTATACTAGCGGGAGGGCCTTTGGCACAGATACGCAGTATTTT. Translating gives CASSYTSGRAFGTDTQYF.

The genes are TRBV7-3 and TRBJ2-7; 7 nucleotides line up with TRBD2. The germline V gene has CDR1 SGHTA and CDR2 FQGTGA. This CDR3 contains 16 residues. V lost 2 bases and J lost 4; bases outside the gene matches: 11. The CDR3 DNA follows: TGTGCCAGCAGCTTAGGCCCAGCGGGAACTGCATACGAGCAGTACTTC. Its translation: CASSLGPAGTAYEQYF.

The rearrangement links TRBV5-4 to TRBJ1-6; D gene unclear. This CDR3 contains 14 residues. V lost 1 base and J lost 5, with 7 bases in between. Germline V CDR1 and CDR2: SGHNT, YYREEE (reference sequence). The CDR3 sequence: CASSLSVDNSPLHF. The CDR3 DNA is TGTGCCAGCAGCTTGTCGGTAGATAATTCACCCCTCCACTTT.

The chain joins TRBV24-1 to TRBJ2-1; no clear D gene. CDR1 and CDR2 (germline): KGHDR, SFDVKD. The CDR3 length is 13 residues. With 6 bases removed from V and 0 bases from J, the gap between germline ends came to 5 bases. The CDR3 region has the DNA TGTGCCACCAGTAATAACTCCTACAATGAGCAGTTCTTC. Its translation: CATSNNSYNEQFF.

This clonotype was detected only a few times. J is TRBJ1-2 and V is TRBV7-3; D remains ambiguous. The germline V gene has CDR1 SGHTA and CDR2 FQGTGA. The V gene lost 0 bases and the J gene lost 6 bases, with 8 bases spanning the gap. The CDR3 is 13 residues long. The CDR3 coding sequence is TGTGCCAGCAGCTTAACGCGAGGGAATGGCTACACCTTC. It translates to CASSLTRGNGYTF.

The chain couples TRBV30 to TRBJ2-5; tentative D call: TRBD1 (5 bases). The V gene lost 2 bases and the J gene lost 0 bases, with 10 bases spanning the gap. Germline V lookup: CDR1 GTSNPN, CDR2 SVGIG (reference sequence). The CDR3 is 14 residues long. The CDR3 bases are TGTGCCTGGAGTCCCCCAGGGTACCAAGAGACCCAGTACTTC. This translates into CAWSPPGYQETQYF. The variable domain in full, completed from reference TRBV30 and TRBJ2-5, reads SQTIHQWPATLVQPVGSPLSLECTVEGTSNPNLYWYRQAAGRGLQLLFYSVGIGQISSEVPQNLSASRPQDRQFILSSKKLLLSDSGFYLCAWSPPGYQETQYFGPGTRLLVL.

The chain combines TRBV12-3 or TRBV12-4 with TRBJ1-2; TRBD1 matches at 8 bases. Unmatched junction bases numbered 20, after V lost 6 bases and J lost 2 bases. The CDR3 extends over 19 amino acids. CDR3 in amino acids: CASRASNRGGMLVNYGYTF. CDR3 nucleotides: TGTGCCAGCAGGGCTTCCAACAGGGGGGGGATGTTGGTGAACTATGGCTACACCTTC.

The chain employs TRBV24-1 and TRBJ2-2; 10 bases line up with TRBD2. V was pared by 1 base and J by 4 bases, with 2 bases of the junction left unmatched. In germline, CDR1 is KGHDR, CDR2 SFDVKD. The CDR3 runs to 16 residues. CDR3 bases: TGTGCCACCAGTGATTTTCCTAGCGGGGGCACCGGGGAGCTGTTTTTT. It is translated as CATSDFPSGGTGELFF.

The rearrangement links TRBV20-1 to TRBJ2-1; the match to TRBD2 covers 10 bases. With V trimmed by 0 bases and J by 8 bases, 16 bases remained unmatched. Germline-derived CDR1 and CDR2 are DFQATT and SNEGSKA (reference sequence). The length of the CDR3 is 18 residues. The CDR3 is CSARDFASGSQRDDEQFF. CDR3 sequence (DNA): TGCAGTGCTAGAGATTTCGCTAGCGGGAGTCAACGTGACGATGAGCAGTTCTTC.

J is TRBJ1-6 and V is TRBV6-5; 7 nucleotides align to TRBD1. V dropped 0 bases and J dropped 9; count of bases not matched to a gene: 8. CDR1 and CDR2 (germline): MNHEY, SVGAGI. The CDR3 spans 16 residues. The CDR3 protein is CASSYSPGTAGSPLHF. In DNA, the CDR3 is TGTGCCAGCAGTTACTCACCGGGGACAGCGGGTTCACCCCTCCACTTT.

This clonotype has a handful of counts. The CDR3 coding sequence is TGTGCCAGCAGCTTACGTACAGATACGCAGTATTTT. It specifies CASSLRTDTQYF. The chain is built from TRBV7-2 and TRBJ2-3; D is unclear. Trimming left V 2 bases short and J 3 bases short, with 3 bases between. CDR1 SGHTA and CDR2 FQGNSA come from the germline V gene. The CDR3 spans 12 residues.

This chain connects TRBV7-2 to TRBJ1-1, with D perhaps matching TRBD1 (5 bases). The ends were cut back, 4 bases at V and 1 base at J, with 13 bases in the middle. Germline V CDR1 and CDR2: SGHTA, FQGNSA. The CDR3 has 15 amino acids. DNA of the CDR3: TGTGCCAGCAGCTCCTGGCCCAGGGAGAACACTGAAGCTTTCTTT. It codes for CASSSWPRENTEAFF.

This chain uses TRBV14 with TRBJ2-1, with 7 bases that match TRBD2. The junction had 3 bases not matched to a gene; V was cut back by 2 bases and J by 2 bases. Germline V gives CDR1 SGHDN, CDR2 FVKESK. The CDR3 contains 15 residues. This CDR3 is CASSQRGSPYNEQFF. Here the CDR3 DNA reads TGTGCCAGCAGCCAACGCGGGAGCCCCTACAATGAGCAGTTCTTC. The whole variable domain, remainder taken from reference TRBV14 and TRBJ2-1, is EAGVTQFPSHSVIEKGQTVTLRCDPISGHDNLYWYRRVMGKEIKFLLHFVKESKQDESGMPNNRFLAERTGGTYSTLKVQPAELEDSGVYFCASSQRGSPYNEQFFGPGTRLTVL.

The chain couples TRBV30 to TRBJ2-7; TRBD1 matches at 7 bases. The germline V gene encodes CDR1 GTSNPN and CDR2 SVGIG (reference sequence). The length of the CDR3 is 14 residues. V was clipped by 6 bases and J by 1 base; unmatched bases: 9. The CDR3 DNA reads TGTGCCTGTTCTACAGGGGTTGGATCCTACGAGCAGTACTTC. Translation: CACSTGVGSYEQYF. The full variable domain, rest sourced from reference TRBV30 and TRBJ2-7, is SQTIHQWPATLVQPVGSPLSLECTVEGTSNPNLYWYRQAAGRGLQLLFYSVGIGQISSEVPQNLSASRPQDRQFILSSKKLLLSDSGFYLCACSTGVGSYEQYFGPGTRLTVT.

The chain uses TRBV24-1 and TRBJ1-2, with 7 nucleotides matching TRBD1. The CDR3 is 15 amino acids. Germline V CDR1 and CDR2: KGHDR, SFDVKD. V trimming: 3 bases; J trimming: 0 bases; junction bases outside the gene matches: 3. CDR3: CATSDRDRTNYGYTF. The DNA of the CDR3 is TGTGCCACCAGTGATCGGGACAGAACTAACTATGGCTACACCTTC.

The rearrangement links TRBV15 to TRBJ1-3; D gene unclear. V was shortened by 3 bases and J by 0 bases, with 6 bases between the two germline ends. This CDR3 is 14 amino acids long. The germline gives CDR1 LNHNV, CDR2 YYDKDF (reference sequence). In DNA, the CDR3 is TGTGCCACCAGCAGGACGGCCTCTGGAAACACCATATATTTT. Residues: CATSRTASGNTIYF.

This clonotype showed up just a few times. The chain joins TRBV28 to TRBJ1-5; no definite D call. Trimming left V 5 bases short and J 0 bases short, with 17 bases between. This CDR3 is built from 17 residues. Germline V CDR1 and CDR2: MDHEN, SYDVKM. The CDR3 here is CASSTSGPSYSNQPQHF. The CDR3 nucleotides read TGTGCCAGCAGTACCAGTGGGCCCTCTTATAGCAATCAGCCCCAGCATTTT.

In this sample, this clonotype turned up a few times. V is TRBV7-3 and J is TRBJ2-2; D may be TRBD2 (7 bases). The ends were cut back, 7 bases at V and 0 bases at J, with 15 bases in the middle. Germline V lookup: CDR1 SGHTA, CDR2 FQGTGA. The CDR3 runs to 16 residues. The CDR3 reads CASTPRGGPNTGELFF. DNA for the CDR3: TGTGCCAGCACCCCTAGGGGGGGTCCGAACACCGGGGAGCTGTTTTTT.

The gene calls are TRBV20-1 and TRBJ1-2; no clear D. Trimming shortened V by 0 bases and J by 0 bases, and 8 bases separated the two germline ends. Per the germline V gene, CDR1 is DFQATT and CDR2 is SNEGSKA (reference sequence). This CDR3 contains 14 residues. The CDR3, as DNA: TGCAGTGCTAGAGATCTTTTAGCTAACTATGGCTACACCTTC. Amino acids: CSARDLLANYGYTF.